Reported below is one T cell receptor beta chain. This entry is derived from a study of shared clonotypes between healthy human individuals. Study details: The study used three CD4 naive, three CD4 memory, two CD8 naive and one CD8 memory plate per donor.

Genomic DNA per cell subset filled all wells of several immunoSEQ plates. The repertoire was sequenced with immunoSEQ multiplex PCR; TCRdb's copy has only in-frame clones and lacks some. The repertoire has 700,000 to 950,000 clones, 95% to 97% of them found once; the top ten carry under 0.25%. The germline CDR1 and CDR2 sequences are MNHEY and SMNVEV (reference sequence). Trimming removed 2 bases at V and 1 base at J, with 8 bases between. The CDR3 is 14 amino acids. Naive CD8 cells comprised CD45RO-negative, CCR7-positively selected cells, excluding terminally differentiated effector memory CD45RA+ cells.

The sample was naive CD8+ T cells sorted from blood. The receptor was derived from a man aged 25 to 45 in good health. The genes are TRBV27 and TRBJ1-1; D gene uncertain. The DNA of the CDR3 is TGTGCCAGCAGTTTACTAAACGAGAACACTGAAGCTTTCTTT. Encoded protein: CASSLLNENTEAFF.